The present T cell receptor beta chain was sequenced within a study of blood T cells in healthy people across ages. With a J-beta primer mix and a sample-barcoded 5' primer, a second PCR ran about 6 to 11 cycles. In TCRdb, the 5' RACE reads were re-called with MiXCR into one record per CDR3 protein. The sample records approximately 900,000 distinct CDR3 sequences, almost 30% being singletons. CDR1 is SGDLS, CDR2 YYNGEE, per germline. The CDR3 consists of 16 residues. Deletions cut 6 bases from V and 2 bases from J, with 19 bases between. Healthy Russian Caucasian donors spanned ages about 6 to 100 years. Study-wide results and caveats: Aged donors had fewer naive CD4+ cells and lower diversity than long-lived donors.

This clonotype has more than one count but fewer than ten. The antigen remains unidentified. This sample also belongs to another study, concerning T cells of mothers and their children. That paper adds: Donation came from three healthy Caucasian mothers together with their six children.

The sequence was collected from a middle-aged woman in good health. The sequenced material came from blood. The chain recombines TRBV9 with TRBJ2-3; no clear D. The CDR3 spells CASNTASRQNTDTQYF. The CDR3 coding sequence is TGTGCCAGCAATACGGCCTCCCGGCAAAACACAGATACGCAGTATTTT.